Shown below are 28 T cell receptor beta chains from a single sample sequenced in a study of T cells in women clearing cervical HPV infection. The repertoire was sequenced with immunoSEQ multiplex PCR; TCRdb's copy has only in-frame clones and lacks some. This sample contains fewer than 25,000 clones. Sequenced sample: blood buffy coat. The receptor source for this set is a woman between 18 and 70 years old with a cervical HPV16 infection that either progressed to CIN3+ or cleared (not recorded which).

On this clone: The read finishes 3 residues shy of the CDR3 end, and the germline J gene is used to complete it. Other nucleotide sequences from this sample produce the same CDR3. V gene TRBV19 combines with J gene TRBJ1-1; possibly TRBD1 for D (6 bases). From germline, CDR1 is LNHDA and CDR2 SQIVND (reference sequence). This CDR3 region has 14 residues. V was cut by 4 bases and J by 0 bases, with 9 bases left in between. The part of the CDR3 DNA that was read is TGTGCCAGTAGTAGCCGGACAGTGAACACTGAA. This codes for CASSSRTVNTE. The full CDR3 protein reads CASSSRTVNTEAFF.

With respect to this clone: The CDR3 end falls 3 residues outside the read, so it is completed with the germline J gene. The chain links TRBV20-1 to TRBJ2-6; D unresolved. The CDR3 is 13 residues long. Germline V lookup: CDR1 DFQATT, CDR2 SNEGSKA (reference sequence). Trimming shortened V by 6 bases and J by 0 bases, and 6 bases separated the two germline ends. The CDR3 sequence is CSAPFSGANVLTF. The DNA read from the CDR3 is TGCAGTGCCCCTTTCTCTGGGGCCAACGTC.

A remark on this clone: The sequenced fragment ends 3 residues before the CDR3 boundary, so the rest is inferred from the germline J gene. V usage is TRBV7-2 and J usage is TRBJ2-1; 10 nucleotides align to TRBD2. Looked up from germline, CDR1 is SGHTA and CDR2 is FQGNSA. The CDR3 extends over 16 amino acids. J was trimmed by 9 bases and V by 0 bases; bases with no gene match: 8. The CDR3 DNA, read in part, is TGTGCCAGCAGCTTAGCGGGTCTAGCGGGAGAGGGTGAG. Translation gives CASSLAGLAGEGE. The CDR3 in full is CASSLAGLAGEGEQFF.

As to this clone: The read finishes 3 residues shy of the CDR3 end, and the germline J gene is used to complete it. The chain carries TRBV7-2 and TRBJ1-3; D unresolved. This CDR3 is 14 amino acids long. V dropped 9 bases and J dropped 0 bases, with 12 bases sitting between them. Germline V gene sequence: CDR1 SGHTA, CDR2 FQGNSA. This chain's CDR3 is CASQRLLSGNTIYF. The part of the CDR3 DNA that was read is TGTGCCAGTCAAAGGCTCCTCTCTGGAAACACC.

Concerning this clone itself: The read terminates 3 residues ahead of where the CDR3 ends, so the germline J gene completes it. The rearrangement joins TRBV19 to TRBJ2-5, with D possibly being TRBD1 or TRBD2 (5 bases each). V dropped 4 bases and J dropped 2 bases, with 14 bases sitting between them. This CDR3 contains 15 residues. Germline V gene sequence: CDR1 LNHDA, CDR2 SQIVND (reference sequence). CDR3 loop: CASSNRKGVQETQYF. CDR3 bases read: TGTGCCAGTAGTAACAGGAAGGGAGTGCAAGAGACC.

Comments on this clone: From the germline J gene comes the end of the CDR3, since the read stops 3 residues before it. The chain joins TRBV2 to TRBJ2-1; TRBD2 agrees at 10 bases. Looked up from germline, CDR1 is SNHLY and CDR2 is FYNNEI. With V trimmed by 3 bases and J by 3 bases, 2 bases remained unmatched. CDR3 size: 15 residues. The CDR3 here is CASSDWTSGYNEQFF. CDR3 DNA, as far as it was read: TGTGCCAGCAGTGATTGGACTAGCGGCTACAATGAG.

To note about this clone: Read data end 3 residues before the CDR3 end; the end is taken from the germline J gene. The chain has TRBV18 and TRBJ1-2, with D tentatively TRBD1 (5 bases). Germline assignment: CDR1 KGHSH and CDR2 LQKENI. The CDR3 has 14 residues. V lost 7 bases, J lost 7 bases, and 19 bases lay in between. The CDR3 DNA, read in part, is TGTGCCAGCTTGCCGGCGCAGGGTAGTGGTGGC. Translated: CASLPAQGSGG. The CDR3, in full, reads CASLPAQGSGGYTF.

The CDR3 reads CASSETRPTGDTQYF. The sequenced part of the CDR3 DNA is TGCGCCAGCAGTGAGACCAGACCAACCGGGGATACG. This chain links TRBV10-1 with TRBJ2-3, with unresolved D. Read coverage stops 3 residues before the CDR3 terminus; the germline J gene supplies the remainder. Per germline, CDR1 WNHNN and CDR2 SYGVQD (reference sequence). The CDR3 consists of 15 residues. Trimming cost V 2 bases and J 6 bases, with 15 bases left between them.

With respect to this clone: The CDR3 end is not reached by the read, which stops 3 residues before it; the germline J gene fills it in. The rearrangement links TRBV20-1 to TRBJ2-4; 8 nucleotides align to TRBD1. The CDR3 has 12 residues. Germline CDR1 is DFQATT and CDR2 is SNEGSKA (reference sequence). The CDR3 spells CSAPGQGWTQYF. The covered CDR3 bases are TGCAGTGCCCCAGGACAGGGTTGGACT.

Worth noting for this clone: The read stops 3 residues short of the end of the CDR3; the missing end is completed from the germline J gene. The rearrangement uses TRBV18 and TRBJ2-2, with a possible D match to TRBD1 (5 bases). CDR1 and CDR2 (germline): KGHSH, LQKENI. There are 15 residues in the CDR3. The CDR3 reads CASSPPVSGANVLFF. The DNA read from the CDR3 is TGTGCCAGCTCACCCCCCGTCTCTGGGGCCAACGTG. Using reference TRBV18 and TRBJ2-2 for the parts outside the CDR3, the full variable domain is NAGVMQNPRHLVRRRGQEARLRCSPMKGHSHVYWYRQLPEEGLKFMVYLQKENIIDESGMPKERFSAEFPKEGPSILRIQQVVRGDSAAYFCASSPPVSGANVLFFGEGSRLTVL.

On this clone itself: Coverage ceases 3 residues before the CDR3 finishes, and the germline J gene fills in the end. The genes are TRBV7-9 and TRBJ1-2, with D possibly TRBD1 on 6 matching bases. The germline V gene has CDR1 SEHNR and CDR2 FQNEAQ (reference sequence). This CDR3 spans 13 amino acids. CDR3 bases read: TGTGCCAGCAGCTTAGTAGTTGGACAGACG. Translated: CASSLVVGQT. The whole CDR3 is CASSLVVGQTYTF.

CDR3: CSVETGGADTQYF. The CDR3 bases that were read are TGCAGCGTTGAGACAGGGGGGGCAGATACG. V usage is TRBV29-1 and J usage is TRBJ2-3; 9 bases are shared with TRBD1. The CDR3 end lies 3 residues beyond the end of the read and is filled in from the germline J gene. The CDR3 is 13 amino acids. V shed 3 bases and J 4 bases; nucleotides not matched to a gene: 2. Per the germline V gene, CDR1 is SQVTM and CDR2 is ANQGSEA.

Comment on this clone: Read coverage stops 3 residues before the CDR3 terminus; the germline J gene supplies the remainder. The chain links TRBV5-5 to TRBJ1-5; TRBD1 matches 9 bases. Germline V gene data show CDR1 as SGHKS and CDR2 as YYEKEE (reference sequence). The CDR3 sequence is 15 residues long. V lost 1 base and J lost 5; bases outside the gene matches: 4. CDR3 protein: CASSLRQGGHQPQHF. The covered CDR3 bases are TGTGCCAGCAGCTTGAGACAGGGGGGTCATCAGCCC. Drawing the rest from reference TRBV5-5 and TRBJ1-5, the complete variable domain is DAGVTQSPTHLIKTRGQQVTLRCSPISGHKSVSWYQQVLGQGPQFIFQYYEKEERGRGNFPDRFSARQFPNYSSELNVNALLLGDSALYLCASSLRQGGHQPQHFGDGTRLSIL.

The chain's CDR3 is CASSEDEREIDEQFF. The DNA read from the CDR3 is TGTGCCAGCAGTGAGGATGAGCGGGAGATCGATGAG. The V gene is TRBV2, the J gene TRBJ2-1, with 8 nucleotides matching TRBD2. The read terminates 3 residues before the CDR3 end, so the remaining end is supplied by the germline J gene. After removal of 3 bases from V and 8 bases from J, the junction contained 9 bases not matched to a gene. The CDR3 totals 15 residues. The germline CDR1 and CDR2 sequences are SNHLY and FYNNEI.

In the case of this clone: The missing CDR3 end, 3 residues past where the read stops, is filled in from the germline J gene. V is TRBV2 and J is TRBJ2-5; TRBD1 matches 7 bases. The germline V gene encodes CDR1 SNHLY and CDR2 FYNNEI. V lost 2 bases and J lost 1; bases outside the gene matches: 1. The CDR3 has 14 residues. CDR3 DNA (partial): TGTGCCAGCAGTGAAAACAGGGGCCAAGAGACC. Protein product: CASSENRGQET. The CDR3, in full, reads CASSENRGQETQYF. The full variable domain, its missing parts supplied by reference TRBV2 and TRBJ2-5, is EPEVTQTPSHQVTQMGQEVILRCVPISNHLYFYWYRQILGQKVEFLVSFYNNEISEKSEIFDDQFSVERPDGSNFTLKIRSTKLEDSAMYFCASSENRGQETQYFGPGTRLLVL.

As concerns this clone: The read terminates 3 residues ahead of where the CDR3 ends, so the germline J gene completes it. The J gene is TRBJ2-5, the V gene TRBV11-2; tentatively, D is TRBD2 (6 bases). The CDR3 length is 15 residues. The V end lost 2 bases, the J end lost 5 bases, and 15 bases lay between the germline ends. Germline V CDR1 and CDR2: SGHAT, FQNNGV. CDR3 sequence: CASSLSGGVWETQYF. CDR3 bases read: TGTGCCAGCAGCTTATCCGGCGGGGTCTGGGAGACC.

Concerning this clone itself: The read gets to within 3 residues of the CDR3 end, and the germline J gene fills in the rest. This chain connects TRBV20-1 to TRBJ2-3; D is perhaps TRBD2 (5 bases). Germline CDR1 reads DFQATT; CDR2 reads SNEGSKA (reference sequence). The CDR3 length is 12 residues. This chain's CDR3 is CSATGLQETQYF. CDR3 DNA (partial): TGCAGTGCTACTGGACTTCAAGAGACG.

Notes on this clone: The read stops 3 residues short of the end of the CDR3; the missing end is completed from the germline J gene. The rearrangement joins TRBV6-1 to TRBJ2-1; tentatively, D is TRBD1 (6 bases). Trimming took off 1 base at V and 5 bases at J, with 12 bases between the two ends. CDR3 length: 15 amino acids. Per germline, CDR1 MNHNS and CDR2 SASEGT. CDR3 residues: CASSEVQGENNEQFF. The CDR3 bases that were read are TGTGCCAGCAGTGAAGTACAGGGAGAGAACAATGAG.

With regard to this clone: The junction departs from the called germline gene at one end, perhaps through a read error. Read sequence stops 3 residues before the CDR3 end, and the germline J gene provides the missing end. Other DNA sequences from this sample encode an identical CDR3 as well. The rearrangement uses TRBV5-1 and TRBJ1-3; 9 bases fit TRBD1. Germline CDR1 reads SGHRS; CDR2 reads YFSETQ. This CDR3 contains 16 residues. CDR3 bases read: TGCGCCAGCAGCAGGGACAGGGCAAGCTCTGGAAACACA. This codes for CASSRDRASSGNT. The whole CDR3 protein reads CASSRDRASSGNTIYF. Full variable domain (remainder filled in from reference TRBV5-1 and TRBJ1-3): KAGVTQTPRYLIKTRGQQVTLSCSPISGHRSVSWYQQTPGQGLQFLFEYFSETQRNKGNFPGRFSGRQFSNSRSEMNVSTLELGDSALYLCASSRDRASSGNTIYFGEGSWLTVV.

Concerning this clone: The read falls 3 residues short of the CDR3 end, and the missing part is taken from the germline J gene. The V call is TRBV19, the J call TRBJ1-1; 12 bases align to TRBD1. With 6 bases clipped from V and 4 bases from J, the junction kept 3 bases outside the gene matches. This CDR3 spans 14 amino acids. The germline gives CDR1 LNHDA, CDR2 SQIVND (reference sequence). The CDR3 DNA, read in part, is TGTGCCAGTAGAGGGGGACAGGGGGCCACTGAA. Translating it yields CASRGGQGATE. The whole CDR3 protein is CASRGGQGATEAFF.

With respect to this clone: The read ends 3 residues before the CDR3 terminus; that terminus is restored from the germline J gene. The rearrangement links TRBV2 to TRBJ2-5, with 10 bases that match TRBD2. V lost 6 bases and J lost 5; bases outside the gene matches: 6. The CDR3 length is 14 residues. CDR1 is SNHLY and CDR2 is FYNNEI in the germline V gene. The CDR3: CASRSGRAGETQYF. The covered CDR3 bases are TGTGCCAGCAGGAGCGGGAGGGCCGGCGAGACC.

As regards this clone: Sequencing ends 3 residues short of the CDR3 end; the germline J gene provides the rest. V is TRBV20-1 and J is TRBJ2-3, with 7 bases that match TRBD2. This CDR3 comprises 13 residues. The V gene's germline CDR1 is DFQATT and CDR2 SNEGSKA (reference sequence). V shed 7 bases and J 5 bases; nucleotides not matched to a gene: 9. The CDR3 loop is CSGGVAGEDTQYF. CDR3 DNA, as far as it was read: TGCAGTGGGGGGGTGGCGGGGGAAGATACG.

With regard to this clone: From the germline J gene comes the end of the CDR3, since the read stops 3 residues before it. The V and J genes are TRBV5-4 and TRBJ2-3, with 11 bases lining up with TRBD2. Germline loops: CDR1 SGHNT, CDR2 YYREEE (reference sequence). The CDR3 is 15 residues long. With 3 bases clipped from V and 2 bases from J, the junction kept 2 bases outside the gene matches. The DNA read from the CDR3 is TGTGCCAGCAGCTCACTAGCGGGAGTCACAGATACG. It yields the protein CASSSLAGVTDT. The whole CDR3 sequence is CASSSLAGVTDTQYF. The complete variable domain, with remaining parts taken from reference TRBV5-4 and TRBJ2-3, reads ETGVTQSPTHLIKTRGQQVTLRCSSQSGHNTVSWYQQALGQGPQFIFQYYREEENGRGNFPPRFSGLQFPNYSSELNVNALELDDSALYLCASSSLAGVTDTQYFGPGTRLTVL.

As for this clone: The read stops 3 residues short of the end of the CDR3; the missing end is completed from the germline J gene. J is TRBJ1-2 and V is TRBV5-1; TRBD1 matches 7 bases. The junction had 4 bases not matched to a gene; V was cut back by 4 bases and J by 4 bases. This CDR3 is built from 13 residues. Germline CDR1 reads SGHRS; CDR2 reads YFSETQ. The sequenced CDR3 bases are TGCGCCAGCAGCCCGGGGACAGTCTATGGC. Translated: CASSPGTVYG. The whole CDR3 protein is CASSPGTVYGYTF.

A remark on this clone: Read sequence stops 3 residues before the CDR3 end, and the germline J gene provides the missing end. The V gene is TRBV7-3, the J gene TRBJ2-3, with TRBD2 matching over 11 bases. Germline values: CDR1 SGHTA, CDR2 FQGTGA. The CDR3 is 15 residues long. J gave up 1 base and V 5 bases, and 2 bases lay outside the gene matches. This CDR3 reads CASSTLAGGTDTQYF. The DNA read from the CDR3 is TGTGCCAGCAGCACACTAGCGGGGGGCACAGATACG.

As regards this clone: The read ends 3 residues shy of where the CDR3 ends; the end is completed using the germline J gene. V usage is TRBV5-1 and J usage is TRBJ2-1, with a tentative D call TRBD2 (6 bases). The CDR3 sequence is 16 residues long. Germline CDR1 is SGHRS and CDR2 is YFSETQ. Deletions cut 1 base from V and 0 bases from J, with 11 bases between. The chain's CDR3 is CASSLSSVSSYNEQFF. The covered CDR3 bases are TGCGCCAGCAGCTTGTCTAGCGTCAGCTCCTACAATGAG. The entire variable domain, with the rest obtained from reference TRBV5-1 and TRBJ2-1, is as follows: KAGVTQTPRYLIKTRGQQVTLSCSPISGHRSVSWYQQTPGQGLQFLFEYFSETQRNKGNFPGRFSGRQFSNSRSEMNVSTLELGDSALYLCASSLSSVSSYNEQFFGPGTRLTVL.

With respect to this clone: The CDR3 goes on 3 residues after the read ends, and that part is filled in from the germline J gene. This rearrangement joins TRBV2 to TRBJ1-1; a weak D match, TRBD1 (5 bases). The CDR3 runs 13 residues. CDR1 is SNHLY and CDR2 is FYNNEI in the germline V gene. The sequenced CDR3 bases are TGTGCCAGCAATTCGGCGGGGCTAGGTAGG. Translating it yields CASNSAGLGR. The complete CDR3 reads CASNSAGLGRAFF.

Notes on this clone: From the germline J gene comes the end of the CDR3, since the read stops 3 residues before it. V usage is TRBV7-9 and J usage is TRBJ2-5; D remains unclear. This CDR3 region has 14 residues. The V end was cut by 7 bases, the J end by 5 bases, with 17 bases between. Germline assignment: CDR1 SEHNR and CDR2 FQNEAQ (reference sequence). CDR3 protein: CASTPNRARETQYF. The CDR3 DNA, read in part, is TGTGCCAGCACCCCCAATAGGGCACGGGAGACC.